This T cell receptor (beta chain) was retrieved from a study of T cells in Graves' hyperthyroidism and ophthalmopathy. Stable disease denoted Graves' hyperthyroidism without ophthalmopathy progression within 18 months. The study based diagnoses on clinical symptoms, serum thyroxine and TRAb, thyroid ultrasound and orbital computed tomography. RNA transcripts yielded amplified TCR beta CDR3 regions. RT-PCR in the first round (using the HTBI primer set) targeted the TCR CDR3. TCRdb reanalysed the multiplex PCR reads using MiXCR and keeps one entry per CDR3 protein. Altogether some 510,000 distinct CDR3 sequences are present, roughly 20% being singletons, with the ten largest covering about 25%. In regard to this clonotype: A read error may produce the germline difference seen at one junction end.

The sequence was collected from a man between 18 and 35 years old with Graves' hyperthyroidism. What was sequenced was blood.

CDR3: CASSFTGTYGQYF. The CDR3 DNA reads as TGCGCCAGCAGCTTTACAGGGACCTACGGGCAGTACTTC. The genes are TRBV5-1 and TRBJ2-7; tentative D call: TRBD1 (6 bases). Germline-derived CDR1 and CDR2 are SGHRS and YFSETQ. CDR3 length: 13 residues.